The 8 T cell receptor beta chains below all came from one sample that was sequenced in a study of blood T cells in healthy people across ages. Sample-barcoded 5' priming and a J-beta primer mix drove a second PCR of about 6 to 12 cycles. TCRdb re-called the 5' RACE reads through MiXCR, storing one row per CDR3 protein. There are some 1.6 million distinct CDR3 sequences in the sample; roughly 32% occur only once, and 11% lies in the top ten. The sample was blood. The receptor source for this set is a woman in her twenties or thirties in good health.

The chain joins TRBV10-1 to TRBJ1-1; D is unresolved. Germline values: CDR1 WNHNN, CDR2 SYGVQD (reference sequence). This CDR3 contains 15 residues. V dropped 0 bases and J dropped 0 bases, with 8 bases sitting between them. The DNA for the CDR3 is TGCGCCAGCAGTGAGTCTACAGCAATGAACACTGAAGCTTTCTTT. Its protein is CASSESTAMNTEAFF.

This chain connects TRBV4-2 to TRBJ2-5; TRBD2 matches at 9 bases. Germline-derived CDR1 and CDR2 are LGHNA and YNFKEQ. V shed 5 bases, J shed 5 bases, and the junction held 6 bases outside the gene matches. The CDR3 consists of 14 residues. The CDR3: CASSTRTSAETQYF. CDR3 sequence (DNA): TGTGCCAGCAGCACCCGGACTAGCGCCGAGACCCAGTACTTC.

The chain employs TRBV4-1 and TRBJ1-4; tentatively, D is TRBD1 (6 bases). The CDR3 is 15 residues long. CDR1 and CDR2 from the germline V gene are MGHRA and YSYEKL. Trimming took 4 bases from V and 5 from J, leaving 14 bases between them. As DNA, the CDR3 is TGCGCCAGCAGCCTAGTCGGGACAAGCAATGAAAAACTGTTTTTT. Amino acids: CASSLVGTSNEKLFF.

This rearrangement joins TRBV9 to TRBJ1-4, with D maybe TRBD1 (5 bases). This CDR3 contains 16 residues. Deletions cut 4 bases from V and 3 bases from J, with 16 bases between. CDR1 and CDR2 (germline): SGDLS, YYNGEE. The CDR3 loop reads CASSYRAGRANEKLFF. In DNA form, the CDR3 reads TGTGCCAGCAGCTACCGCGCAGGGAGGGCTAATGAAAAACTGTTTTTT.

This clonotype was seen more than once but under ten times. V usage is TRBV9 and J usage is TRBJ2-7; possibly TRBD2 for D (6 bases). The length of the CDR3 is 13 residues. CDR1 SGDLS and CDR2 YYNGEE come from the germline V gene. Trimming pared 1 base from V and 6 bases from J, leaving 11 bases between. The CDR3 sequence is CASSVSAGGEQYF. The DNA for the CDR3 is TGTGCCAGCAGCGTAAGTGCCGGGGGCGAGCAGTACTTC.

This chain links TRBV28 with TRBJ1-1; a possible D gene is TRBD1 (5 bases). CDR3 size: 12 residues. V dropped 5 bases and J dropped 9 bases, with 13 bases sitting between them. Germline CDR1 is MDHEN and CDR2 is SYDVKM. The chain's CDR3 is CASSAAGTKAFF. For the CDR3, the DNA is TGTGCCAGCAGTGCGGCCGGGACTAAAGCTTTCTTT.

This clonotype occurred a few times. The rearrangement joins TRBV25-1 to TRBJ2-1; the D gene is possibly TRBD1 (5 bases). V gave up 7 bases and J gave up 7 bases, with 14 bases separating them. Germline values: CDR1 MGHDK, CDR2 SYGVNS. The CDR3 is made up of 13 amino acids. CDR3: CASTPVGQNEQFF. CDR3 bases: TGTGCCAGCACCCCAGTGGGGCAGAATGAGCAGTTCTTC.

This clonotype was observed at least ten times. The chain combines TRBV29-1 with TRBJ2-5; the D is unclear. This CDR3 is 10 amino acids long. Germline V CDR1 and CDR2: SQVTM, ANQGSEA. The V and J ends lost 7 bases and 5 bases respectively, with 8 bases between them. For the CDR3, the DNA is TGCAGCGCCCTTCGGGAGACCCAGTACTTC. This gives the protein CSALRETQYF.